This entry lists 9 T cell receptor beta chains sequenced from one sample in a study of blood T cells in healthy people across ages (dated by TCRdb to the mid-2010s). Preparation of the library involved 5' RACE. Sequencing took place on an Illumina HiSeq 2500. The second PCR ran for roughly 7 to 12 cycles and used a J-beta primer mix along with a sample-barcoded 5' primer. The raw public data were reprocessed by TCRdb itself: fastp quality trimming at Q25, MiXCR clonotype calling, in-frame beta chains only. Each entry is one CDR3 protein sequence, shown with its most common DNA and genes. The sample includes fewer than 1,000,000 distinct CDR3 sequences, with about 42% observed a single time. The ten top clones hold around 21% of the sample. The sample comprised blood. Source of these receptors: a man in his 60s in good health.

This chain links TRBV6-2 or TRBV6-3 with TRBJ1-1, with 7 positions matching TRBD1. The trim removed 4 bases at V and 1 base at J, leaving 6 bases unmatched. The germline gives CDR1 MNHEY, CDR2 SVGEGT. This CDR3 is built from 15 residues. The CDR3 region is CASSWSRTGNTEAFF. CDR3 coding DNA: TGTGCCAGCAGTTGGAGTAGGACAGGGAACACTGAAGCTTTCTTT.

This clonotype occurred a few times. In nucleotides, the CDR3 is TGTGCCAGCAGCCGGGGGAGGGAGACCCAGTACTTC. Translating gives CASSRGRETQYF. The V call is TRBV9, the J call TRBJ2-5; D might be TRBD2 (6 bases). Trimming took off 4 bases at V and 5 bases at J, with 9 bases between the two ends. Germline-derived CDR1 and CDR2 are SGDLS and YYNGEE. The CDR3 is made up of 12 amino acids.

V is TRBV6-2 or TRBV6-3 and J is TRBJ1-2, with a weak D call TRBD1 (6 bases). This CDR3 spans 14 amino acids. CDR1 and CDR2 from the germline V gene are MNHEY and SVGEGT. With 2 bases removed from V and 4 bases from J, the gap between germline ends came to 11 bases. CDR3 residues: CASSYGQRAYGYTF. Written as DNA, the CDR3 is TGTGCCAGCAGTTACGGACAGAGAGCCTATGGCTACACCTTC.

Of note for this clonotype: Just one base apart from a much larger clone, this may be a read error. The chain is built from TRBV29-1 and TRBJ2-3, with 8 bases that match TRBD1. Germline assignment: CDR1 SQVTM and CDR2 ANQGSEA. The CDR3 extends over 18 amino acids. CDR3 residues: CSVESRATGERGSDMQYF. The CDR3 coding sequence is TGCAGCGTTGAATCTCGGGCGACAGGGGAAAGGGGTTCAGATATGCAGTATTTT.

The V call is TRBV15, the J call TRBJ1-4; D remains ambiguous. This CDR3 spans 17 amino acids. V was trimmed by 0 bases and J by 2 bases, leaving 13 bases between them. Germline values: CDR1 LNHNV, CDR2 YYDKDF (reference sequence). CDR3 protein: CATSRDAYSGTNEKLFF. The CDR3 DNA reads TGTGCCACCAGCAGAGATGCCTACAGCGGGACTAATGAAAAACTGTTTTTT.

This sequence joins TRBV4-3 and TRBJ2-1, with D hard to call. Trimming cost V 0 bases and J 0 bases, with 12 bases left between them. Germline V gene data show CDR1 as LGHNA and CDR2 as YSLEER. The CDR3 runs 17 residues. The CDR3 reads CASSQERSRISYNEQFF. The DNA for the CDR3 is TGCGCCAGCAGCCAAGAGCGGTCCCGAATCTCCTACAATGAGCAGTTCTTC.

The rearrangement joins TRBV7-9 to TRBJ1-2; the match to TRBD1 covers 7 bases. The germline V gene encodes CDR1 SEHNR and CDR2 FQNEAQ (reference sequence). V lost 5 bases, J lost 5 bases, and 8 bases stayed unmatched. The CDR3 has 14 residues. Here the CDR3 DNA reads TGTGCCAGCAGCGGTCGGGAGGGGGCATATGGCTACACCTTC. Amino acids: CASSGREGAYGYTF.

DNA of the CDR3: TGTGCCACCAGCGACAGCAGGGAAGCGGACGAGCAGTACTTC. Its translation is CATSDSREADEQYF. V and J are TRBV15 and TRBJ2-7, with D perhaps given as TRBD1 or TRBD2 (5 bases each). This CDR3 is 14 amino acids long. Germline CDR1 is LNHNV and CDR2 is YYDKDF (reference sequence). Trimming took off 5 bases at V and 5 bases at J, with 16 bases between the two ends.

V gene TRBV7-9 combines with J gene TRBJ1-2; D not resolved. The V end was cut by 1 base, the J end by 1 base, with 10 bases between. The CDR3 has 15 residues. Germline V gene lookup returns CDR1 SEHNR and CDR2 FQNEAQ (reference sequence). The CDR3 is CASSLGTQINYGYTF. The CDR3 coding sequence is TGTGCCAGCAGCTTAGGTACTCAGATTAACTATGGCTACACCTTC.